This T cell receptor (beta chain) derives from a study of neurological immune-mediated disorders. The V end lost 1 base, the J end lost 2 bases, and 12 bases lay between the germline ends. CDR3 length: 14 amino acids. Germline V gene lookup returns CDR1 DFQATT and CDR2 SNEGSKA (reference sequence). Template-switch 5'RACE cDNA synthesis added a 10-nucleotide unique molecular identifier. TCRdb re-derived calls from the 5' RACE reads in MiXCR, one entry per CDR3 protein. Of approximately 40,000 distinct CDR3 sequences in the sample, about a tenth were seen once. Findings and caveats of the study: HTLV-1-associated myelopathy ranked highest for TCR clonal expansion and multiple sclerosis lowest, beneath healthy controls.

In its sample, this clonotype was seen many times. Its target is unknown. The chain couples TRBV20-1 to TRBJ2-7; D unresolved. Specimen: PBMCs. This receptor was identified in a woman younger than 45 with HTLV-1-associated myelopathy (HAM/TSP). The CDR3 nucleotides read TGCAGTGCTAGAGGTGGTCAGGTGCCCTACGAGCAGTACTTC. This codes for CSARGGQVPYEQYF.